This T cell receptor beta chain was sequenced in a study of blood T cell repertoires in COVID-19. On the study more broadly: Specimens from acute and convalescent COVID-19 originated in the United States, Italy and Spain.

Individuals drawn from 20 to 30 US areas were about 18 to 95 years old. Clinical history as reported by participants underpinned cohort assignment. Repertoires were generated with immunoSEQ multiplex PCR, while TCRdb's copy carries only in-frame clones and drops some. The sample lists about 260,000 clones; approximately 90% were seen once. This CDR3 is built from 11 residues. Germline trimming cut 6 bases from V and 7 bases from J; bases unmatched to any gene: 4. Germline CDR1 and CDR2: GTSNPN and SVGIG (reference sequence). The sequencing input was PBMCs or T cells enriched from blood (not recorded which). The source is a man over 45 who had been exposed to COVID-19. V is TRBV30 and J is TRBJ1-2; TRBD1 matches at 8 bases. CDR3 sequence (DNA): TGTGCCTGCAACAGGGGGTTTGGCTACACCTTC. This sequence encodes CACNRGFGYTF.